In its sample, the clone carrying this T cell receptor (beta chain) was seen many times. Its antigen is still unknown. These data are taken from a study of tumor and adjacent non-tumor tissue in lung cancer. For the study at large: Samples averaged around 4 million productive TCRbeta reads each.

Three rounds of nested PCR, following a modified ARM-PCR protocol, produced the TCRbeta library. TCRdb reprocessed the multiplex PCR reads via MiXCR and lists one record per CDR3 protein. The sample gives approximately 100,000 distinct CDR3 sequences, about 60% of which show up once; roughly 19% is in the top ten. RNA was extracted from bulk tissue without any cell sorting. More than 3 cm separated this lung sample from the edge of the tumor. Broader study findings: Higher tumor TCR diversity was associated with shorter survival. Top 100 clones took a larger repertoire share in normal lung.

Germline CDR1 and CDR2: SGHVS and FQNEAQ. The CDR3 sequence is 11 residues long. Trimming cost V 2 bases and J 5 bases, with 0 bases left between them. The sequence came from a man aged 25-45 years with non-small cell lung cancer. This rearrangement joins TRBV7-8 to TRBJ2-2; D is unclear. The sequencing input was distant non-tumor lung tissue. The CDR3 DNA follows: TGTGCCAGCAGCTTAACCGGGGAGCTGTTTTTT. This encodes CASSLTGELFF.